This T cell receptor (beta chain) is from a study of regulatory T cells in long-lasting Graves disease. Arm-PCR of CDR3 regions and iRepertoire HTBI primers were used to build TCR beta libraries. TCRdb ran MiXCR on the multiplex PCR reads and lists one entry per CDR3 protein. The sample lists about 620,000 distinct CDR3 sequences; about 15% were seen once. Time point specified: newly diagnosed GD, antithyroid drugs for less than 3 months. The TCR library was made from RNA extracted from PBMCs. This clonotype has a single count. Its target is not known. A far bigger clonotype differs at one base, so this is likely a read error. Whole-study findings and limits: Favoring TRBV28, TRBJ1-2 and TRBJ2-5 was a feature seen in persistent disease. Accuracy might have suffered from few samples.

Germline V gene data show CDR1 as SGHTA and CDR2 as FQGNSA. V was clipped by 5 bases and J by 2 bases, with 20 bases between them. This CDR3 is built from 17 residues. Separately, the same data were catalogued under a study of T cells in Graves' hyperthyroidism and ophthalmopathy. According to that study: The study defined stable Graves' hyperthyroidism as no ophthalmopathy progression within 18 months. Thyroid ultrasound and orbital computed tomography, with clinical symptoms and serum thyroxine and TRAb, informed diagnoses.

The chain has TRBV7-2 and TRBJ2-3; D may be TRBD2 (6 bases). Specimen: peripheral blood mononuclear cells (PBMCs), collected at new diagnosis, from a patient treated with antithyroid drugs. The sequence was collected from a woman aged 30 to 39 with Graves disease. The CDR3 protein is CASSPLAVRGSTDTQYF. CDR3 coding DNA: TGTGCCAGCAGCCCTCTGGCGGTACGGGGGTCCACAGATACGCAGTATTTT. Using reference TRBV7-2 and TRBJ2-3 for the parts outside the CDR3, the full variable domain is GAGVSQSPSNKVTEKGKDVELRCDPISGHTALYWYRQSLGQGLEFLIYFQGNSAPDKSGLPSDRFSAERTGGSVSTLTIQRTQQEDSAVYLCASSPLAVRGSTDTQYFGPGTRLTVL.